This entry lists 5 T cell receptor beta chains sequenced from one sample in a study of T cell changes during pregnancy in multiple sclerosis. Using immunoSEQ multiplex PCR, the repertoire was profiled, and TCRdb retains in-frame clones only, with some absent. Among tens of thousands of clones listed, around 93% were seen once. This sample comprised peripheral blood, obtained in the second trimester of pregnancy. These receptors all come from a female donor with multiple sclerosis, enrolled in a pregnancy study.

The rearrangement links TRBV4-1 to TRBJ2-7; D uncertain. Germline loops: CDR1 MGHRA, CDR2 YSYEKL. This CDR3 is 11 amino acids long. V gave up 0 bases and J gave up 6 bases, with 3 bases separating them. CDR3 sequence reads: CASSQDREQYF. The CDR3 DNA is TGCGCCAGCAGCCAAGACCGCGAGCAGTACTTC.

The chain links TRBV27 to TRBJ2-2; 11 bases fit TRBD2. Trimming removed 5 bases from V and 4 bases from J; junction bases left unmatched: 9. From germline, CDR1 is MNHEY and CDR2 SMNVEV (reference sequence). CDR3 length: 17 amino acids. The CDR3 DNA follows: TGTGCCAGCAGTGGAGGGCTTAGCGGGGGGGTCACCGGGGAGCTGTTTTTT. Amino acid sequence: CASSGGLSGGVTGELFF.

The chain carries TRBV11-3 and TRBJ2-1, with a tentative D call TRBD1 (9 bases). CDR1 SGHNT and CDR2 YENEEA come from the germline V gene. V lost 5 bases to trimming and J lost 5 bases, with 31 bases between them. This CDR3 comprises 20 residues. For the CDR3, the DNA is TGTGCCAGCAGCCCTGGACAGGGGACGTGGGGGACTAGAGGCGACAATGAGCAGTTCTTC. Its protein product is CASSPGQGTWGTRGDNEQFF. The variable domain in full, completed from reference TRBV11-3 and TRBJ2-1, reads EAGVVQSPRYKIIEKKQPVAFWCNPISGHNTLYWYLQNLGQGPELLIRYENEEAVDDSQLPKDRFSAERLKGVDSTLKIQPAELGDSAVYLCASSPGQGTWGTRGDNEQFFGPGTRLTVL.

This sequence joins TRBV9 and TRBJ1-1; 8 nucleotides agree with TRBD1. Germline CDR1 is SGDLS and CDR2 is YYNGEE. The CDR3 contains 16 residues. The trim removed 4 bases at V and 0 bases at J, leaving 8 bases unmatched. In DNA form, the CDR3 reads TGTGCCAGCAGCCCCCAAGACAGGGGCGTGAACACTGAAGCTTTCTTT. It translates to CASSPQDRGVNTEAFF.

The genes are TRBV5-6 and TRBJ1-6, with D hard to call. The CDR3 length is 16 residues. V gave up 4 bases and J gave up 0 bases, with 11 bases separating them. CDR1 is SGHDT, CDR2 YYEEEE, per germline. The CDR3 loop is CASSMVVPSYNSPLHF. The CDR3 nucleotides read TGTGCCAGCAGCATGGTAGTACCCTCCTATAATTCACCCCTCCACTTT.